The entry below gives a single TCR beta chain sequence along with its context. The antigen remains unidentified. This specimen comes from a study of vaccination effects on CD4 cells after COVID-19. At the level of the study: Cultivation was performed at roughly 2.2 million PBMC per well with 8 to 10 IU/ml IL-2 and approximately 10 ug/ml peptides added. Study findings and constraints: Clones of infection and vaccine origin contracted markedly late after vaccination. Small numbers of convalescent patients limited the study. It also lacked early post-infection timepoints.

Cultured cells yielded isolated CD4+ T cells after around 9 days. People in the vaccine group had not been infected with SARS-CoV-2 before, and their nucleocapsid antibodies were negative. Generated by immunoSEQ multiplex PCR, the TCRdb table keeps only in-frame clones and is missing some. The table shows more than 35,000 clones, with roughly 82% occurring only once. Germline V gives CDR1 LGHNA, CDR2 YSLEER. CDR3 length: 15 residues. With 1 base removed from V and 3 bases from J, the gap between germline ends came to 10 bases. The V and J genes are TRBV4-3 and TRBJ2-1, with a tentative D call TRBD2 (6 bases). The sequence derives from a human donor who received a COVID-19 vaccine. The starting material was CD4+ T cells from PBMCs cultured without peptide, obtained before COVID-19 vaccination. The CDR3 loop reads CASSQGRGNYNEQFF. The CDR3 DNA reads as TGCGCCAGCAGCCAAGGGAGGGGAAACTACAATGAGCAGTTCTTC.